Listed below are T cell receptor beta chains from one sample, sequenced in a study of blood T cell repertoires in COVID-19. Produced via immunoSEQ multiplex PCR; TCRdb's table is partial and in-frame only. There are some 120,000 clones in the sample; around 80% occur only once, and around 1.9% lies in the top ten. Input material: peripheral blood. All receptors derive from a man between 65 and 85 years old with acute or convalescent COVID-19. The CDR3 runs from the conserved cysteine through the conserved F or W. A D gene is named only where the DNA matches it firmly. Clone size, where shown, is once, few, many, or a class for clones that have expanded.

J gene,D gene,V gene,clone size,CDR3 protein,CDR3 DNA
TRBJ2-7,TRBD2,TRBV7-2,-,CASSTGGGFGYEQYF,TGTGCCAGCAGCACTGGGGGGGGGTTCGGCTACGAGCAGTACTTC
TRBJ2-3,TRBD2,TRBV7-9,-,CASSIGTSGGIKYF,TGTGCCAGCAGCATAGGGACTAGCGGGGGAATCAAGTATTTT
TRBJ1-4,-,TRBV5-1,-,CASSLQGLNEKLFF,TGCGCCAGCAGCTTGCAGGGCCTTAATGAAAAACTGTTTTTT
TRBJ1-1,-,TRBV27,-,CASRSSSLEAFF,TGTGCCAGCCGTTCTAGCAGCCTTGAAGCTTTCTTT
TRBJ1-2,-,TRBV7-2,-,CASSPGGVPLYGYTF,TGTGCCAGCAGCCCGGGGGGAGTGCCCCTCTATGGCTACACCTTC
TRBJ2-5,-,TRBV18,-,CASSPLARKIGETQYF,TGTGCCAGCTCACCACTTGCTAGGAAAATCGGGGAAACCCAGTACTTC
TRBJ1-6,-,TRBV5-1,-,CASSLGGSPNSPLHF,TGCGCCAGCAGCTTAGGGGGTTCCCCTAATTCACCCCTCCACTTT
TRBJ1-5,TRBD1,TRBV7-9,-,CASSRGTGGFVQPQHF,TGTGCCAGCAGCAGGGGGACAGGGGGGTTTGTTCAGCCCCAGCATTTT
TRBJ2-7,TRBD1,TRBV9,-,CASSRRQGSNEQYF,TGTGCCAGCAGCAGAAGACAGGGTTCCAACGAGCAGTACTTC
TRBJ1-2,-,TRBV25-1,-,CASSEFEGGYTF,TGTGCCAGCAGTGAATTTGAGGGAGGCTACACCTTC
TRBJ2-3,TRBD2,TRBV9,once,CASSGGGWTDTQYF,TGTGCCAGCAGCGGGGGGGGATGGACAGATACGCAGTATTTT
TRBJ2-3,TRBD2,TRBV2,-,CASIPRLAGYTDTQYF,TGTGCCAGCATCCCCCGACTAGCGGGCTACACAGATACGCAGTATTTT
TRBJ1-2,-,TRBV6-5,-,CASSNERGGYTF,TGTGCCAGCAGTAACGAAAGGGGGGGCTACACCTTC
TRBJ2-7,TRBD1,TRBV6-6,-,CASSFPGQGPEQYF,TGTGCCAGCAGTTTCCCGGGACAGGGCCCCGAGCAGTACTTC